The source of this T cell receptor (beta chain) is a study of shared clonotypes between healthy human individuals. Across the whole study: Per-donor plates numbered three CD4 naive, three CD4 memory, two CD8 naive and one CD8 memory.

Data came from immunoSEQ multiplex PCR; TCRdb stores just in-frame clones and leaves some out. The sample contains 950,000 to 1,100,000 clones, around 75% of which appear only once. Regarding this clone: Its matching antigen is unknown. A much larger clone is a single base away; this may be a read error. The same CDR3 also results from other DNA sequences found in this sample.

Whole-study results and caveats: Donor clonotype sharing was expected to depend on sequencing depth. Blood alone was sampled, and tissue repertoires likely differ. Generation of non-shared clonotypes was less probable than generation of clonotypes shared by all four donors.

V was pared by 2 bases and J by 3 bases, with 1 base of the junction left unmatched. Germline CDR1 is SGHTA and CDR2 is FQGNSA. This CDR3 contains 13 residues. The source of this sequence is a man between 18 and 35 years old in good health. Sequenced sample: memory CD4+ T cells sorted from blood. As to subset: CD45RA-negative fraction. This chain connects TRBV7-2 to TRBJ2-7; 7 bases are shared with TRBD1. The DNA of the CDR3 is TGTGCCAGCAGCTTATCAGGGGGCTACGAGCAGTACTTC. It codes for CASSLSGGYEQYF.